This paragraph reports one T cell receptor beta chain. Produced via immunoSEQ multiplex PCR; TCRdb's table is partial and in-frame only. This repertoire shows tens of thousands of clones, more than 75% found once; its top ten account for 4.5% to 6%. This sample is part of a study of blood T cell repertoires in COVID-19. Study background: Both acute and convalescent COVID-19 samples were obtained from the United States, Italy and Spain.

V lost 4 bases to trimming and J lost 6 bases; unmatched junction nucleotides: 3. This CDR3 has 14 residues. In germline, CDR1 is SGHRS, CDR2 YFSETQ. This chain uses TRBV5-1 with TRBJ2-3, with TRBD2 matching 12 bases. The sample comprised peripheral blood. This TCR derives from a woman aged 80 or over with acute or convalescent COVID-19. CDR3 protein: CASSGLAGTDTQYF. CDR3 DNA: TGCGCCAGCAGCGGACTAGCGGGGACGGATACGCAGTATTTT.